The clone carrying this TCR beta chain has more than one count but fewer than ten. Its matching antigen is unknown. Treatment specified: oral pan-JAK inhibitor, 5-10 mg twice daily. These data originate in a study of CD8+ T cells in alopecia areata. Sequencing templates came from extracted RNA that was reverse transcribed into cDNA. Profiled with immunoSEQ multiplex PCR; TCRdb holds only in-frame clones, not every one. The sample records 200,000 to 250,000 clones, 64% being singletons. Germline CDR1 is WSHSY and CDR2 is SAAADI. There are 13 residues in the CDR3. Trimming left V 0 bases short and J 5 bases short, with 7 bases between. General observations from the study: Persistence during tofacitinib was seen for many expanded lesional clones in scalp and blood.

The receptor's source is a human donor with alopecia areata. The chain is built from TRBV10-2 and TRBJ2-5; no reliable D call. The source was CD4+ T cells sorted from blood, collected at week 4, from a patient treated with tofacitinib. The DNA of the CDR3 is TGCGCCAGCAGTGAGTCGGGTCGGGAGACCCAGTACTTC. This sequence encodes CASSESGRETQYF.